This is a list of T cell receptor beta chains from one sample in a study of beta chain features in type 1 diabetes. Profiling relied on immunoSEQ multiplex PCR, and the TCRdb table lists in-frame clones only, not all of them. The sample carries about 620,000 clones, roughly a sixth recorded once. Sequencing input: naive CD4+ T cells from blood. The receptors were sampled from a young man in good health. Each CDR3 is given with its conserved first and last residue. A D gene is named only where the DNA matches it firmly. Rows may omit the clone size; those that give it use once, few, many or a size class.

v_gene	abundance	d_gene	j_gene	CDR3nt	CDR3aa
TRBV9	-	TRBD1	TRBJ1-6	TGTGCCAGTGGACAGGGGCGCTATAATTCACCCCTCCACTTT	CASGQGRYNSPLHF
TRBV9	few	-	TRBJ2-5	TGTGCCAGCAGCGTAGGTAATAGGGCGGAGACCCAGTACTTC	CASSVGNRAETQYF
TRBV1	-	-	TRBJ2-7	TGCACCAGCAGCCAACTTCAGGACGGGGACTCCTACGAGCAGTACTTC	CTSSQLQDGDSYEQYF
TRBV5-6	few	TRBD1	TRBJ1-3	TGTGCCAGCAGCCCGGGGGACAGCCTCTCTGGAAACACCATATATTTT	CASSPGDSLSGNTIYF
TRBV6-1	-	-	TRBJ1-5	TGTGCCAGCCAACATACGACAGGCGGCAATCAGCCCCAGCATTTT	CASQHTTGGNQPQHF
TRBV27	few	-	TRBJ1-2	TGTGCCAGCAGTTTATCGCACTTACAGGGATGGGGCTACACCTTC	CASSLSHLQGWGYTF
TRBV25-1	-	-	TRBJ1-6	TGTGCCAGCACCCACAGGGCGCCCTCTAATTCACCCCTCCACTTT	CASTHRAPSNSPLHF
TRBV4-3	-	TRBD1	TRBJ2-5	TGCGCCAGCAGCCAAGATCCCAGGGGGAGCGAGACCCAGTACTTC	CASSQDPRGSETQYF
TRBV19	-	TRBD2	TRBJ2-5	TGTGCCAGTAGTAGGGTAGCGGGGAGAGAGACCCAGTACTTC	CASSRVAGRETQYF
TRBV5-4	-	TRBD1	TRBJ1-1	TGTGCCAGCAGCTTGGGGGACAGGGAGAACACTGAAGCTTTCTTT	CASSLGDRENTEAFF
TRBV5-4	few	-	TRBJ2-2	TGTGCCAGCAGCTTTGGGACTGCGAACACCGGGGAGCTGTTTTTT	CASSFGTANTGELFF
TRBV28	few	-	TRBJ2-4	TGTGCCAGCATTGGCAGGGATGGAGACAAAAACATTCAGTACTTC	CASIGRDGDKNIQYF
TRBV6-6	-	TRBD1	TRBJ1-3	TGTGCCAGCAGGAAAACAGGGGGCGCTTCTGGAAACACCATATATTTT	CASRKTGGASGNTIYF
TRBV5-8	few	TRBD2	TRBJ2-3	TGTGCCAGCAGCGGCGGACTAGCGGGAGTTTCTTACACAGATACGCAGTATTTT	CASSGGLAGVSYTDTQYF
TRBV5-6	-	TRBD2	TRBJ2-7	TGTGCCAGCTCCCGACGGAGCGGGAGGGCCCCCGAGCAGTACTTC	CASSRRSGRAPEQYF
TRBV25-1	few	TRBD2	TRBJ2-1	TGTGCCAGCAGTGTAACCTCGGGAGGGACTTCCTACAATGAGCAGTTCTTC	CASSVTSGGTSYNEQFF